Listed below are T cell receptor beta chains from one sample, sequenced in a study of T cell responses to AZD1222 COVID-19 vaccine. TCRdb's copy holds only in-frame clones and misses some; the assay was immunoSEQ multiplex PCR. The profile covers around 130,000 clones, with approximately 92% appearing a single time and just over 4% taken by the ten largest. The specimen comprised peripheral blood, sampled 28 days after the second dose of the MenACWY control vaccine. The receptors were sampled from an adult who received the MenACWY meningococcal vaccine as a control. Both conserved end residues are part of each CDR3. The D gene is left open where the match is weak. Size is omitted from some rows. Given values are once, few, many or a class for expanded clones.

clone size	D gene	V gene	J gene	CDR3 DNA	CDR3 protein
.	.	TRBV28	TRBJ1-6	TGTGCCAGCAGCCTCAATATGGGTAATTCACCCCTCCACTTT	CASSLNMGNSPLHF
.	TRBD2	TRBV29-1	TRBJ2-7	TGCAGCGTTGAGGGATCCACTAGCGGGAGTTCCTACGAGCAGTACTTC	CSVEGSTSGSSYEQYF
.	.	TRBV19	TRBJ2-6	TGTGCCAGTAGTATGGGGTGGGCCAACGTCCTGACTTTC	CASSMGWANVLTF
once	TRBD1	TRBV5-6	TRBJ2-7	TGTGCCAGCAGCTCTTGGTTTTCTCCGGGACAGGGCGTTTACGAGCAGTACTTC	CASSSWFSPGQGVYEQYF
.	TRBD2	TRBV3-1/TRBV3-2	TRBJ2-1	TGTGCCAGCAGCCAAGATACGCTAGCGGTCTACAATGAGCAGTTCTTC	CASSQDTLAVYNEQFF
.	.	TRBV18	TRBJ1-3	TGTGCCACTGGGGCGGCCTCTGGAAACACCATATATTTT	CATGAASGNTIYF
once	TRBD1	TRBV7-2	TRBJ1-5	TGTGCCAGCAGCCTGGGACAGGGTCTTCAGCCCCAGCATTTT	CASSLGQGLQPQHF
.	TRBD2	TRBV7-8	TRBJ2-3	TGTGCCAGCAGCTTAGGGCGGGGGGACGCAGATACGCAGTATTTT	CASSLGRGDADTQYF
.	TRBD2	TRBV10-3	TRBJ2-5	TGTGCCATCAGTGAGTCGGGGGCTAGCGGGGGCAAAGAGACCCAGTACTTC	CAISESGASGGKETQYF
.	TRBD2	TRBV6-4	TRBJ2-1	TGTGCCAGCAGTGAGCTAGCGGGAGAATACAATGAGCAGTTCTTC	CASSELAGEYNEQFF
.	.	TRBV7-9	TRBJ2-1	TGTGCCAGCAGCTTAGCCCGGACGGAGAGCAATGAGCAGTTCTTC	CASSLARTESNEQFF
.	.	TRBV3-1/TRBV3-2	TRBJ2-5	TGTGCCAGCAGAGCCTCAATCGGGGAATTGGAGACCCAGTACTTC	CASRASIGELETQYF
.	.	TRBV2	TRBJ2-7	TGTGCCAGCAGGGAAAAGACTAGTACCTACGAGCAGTACTTC	CASREKTSTYEQYF
.	.	TRBV9	TRBJ1-5	TGTGCCAGCAGCGTAGCCGGACGGGACAATCAGCCCCAGCATTTT	CASSVAGRDNQPQHF
few	.	TRBV24-1	TRBJ1-5	TGTGCCACCAGTGATTTTTCCGGTAGCAATCAGCCCCAGCATTTT	CATSDFSGSNQPQHF
.	.	TRBV11-2	TRBJ2-7	TGTGCCAGCAGCCGCCAGGGGGGGGCAGAACGTAACGAGCAGTACTTC	CASSRQGGAERNEQYF
.	TRBD1	TRBV19	TRBJ1-5	TGTGCCTGCACGGCCATGCCTAACAGGGGGTTCGCTCACGTTCAGCCCCAGCATTTT	CACTAMPNRGFAHVQPQHF
.	TRBD1	TRBV5-6	TRBJ2-6	TGTGCCAGCAGCTTAATGACAGGGGGCGGCGTCTCTGGGGCCAACGTCCTGACTTTC	CASSLMTGGGVSGANVLTF
.	.	TRBV19	TRBJ2-1	TGTAAAACTCACCCCTTCAGGGCTAAGAGCTCCTACAATGAGCAGTTCTTC	CKTHPFRAKSSYNEQFF
.	.	TRBV10-3	TRBJ2-2	TGTGCCATCAGTGCGGCCTACACCGGGGAGCTGTTTTTT	CAISAAYTGELFF
.	.	TRBV6-6	TRBJ2-1	TGTGCCGAAGCGAAGACAGACTACAATGAGCAGTTCTTC	CAEAKTDYNEQFF
.	TRBD1	TRBV19	TRBJ2-1	TGTGCCTGCCGGGACAGGGGGCGCGGGAATGAGCAGTTCTTC	CACRDRGRGNEQFF
.	.	TRBV10-1	TRBJ2-1	TGCGCCAGCACGAAGGACAGCTCCTACAATGAGCAGTTCTTC	CASTKDSSYNEQFF
once	.	TRBV11-3	TRBJ2-5	TGTGCCAGCAGCTTAGACCCGGGAGAGACCCAGTACTTC	CASSLDPGETQYF
.	TRBD1	TRBV28	TRBJ2-7	TGTGCCAGTAGGACAGGGGGCCCTAGCGGGAACTCCTACGAGCAGTACTTC	CASRTGGPSGNSYEQYF
once	.	TRBV2	TRBJ2-2	TGTGCCAGCAGTGAAGCGTATGGGGGGAGTGACAACACCGGGGAGCTGTTTTTT	CASSEAYGGSDNTGELFF
.	.	TRBV7-9	TRBJ2-2	TGTGCCAGCAGCTTCGGGAGCGGCACCGGGGAGCTGTTTTTT	CASSFGSGTGELFF
.	.	TRBV6-6	TRBJ1-5	TGTGCCAGCAGTTACTCGGGGGGACCGAATCAGCCCCAGCATTTT	CASSYSGGPNQPQHF
.	.	TRBV10-3	TRBJ1-4	TGTGCCATCAGTGCCGCAGGGAATGAAAAACTGTTTTTT	CAISAAGNEKLFF
once	.	TRBV27	TRBJ1-1	TGTGCCAGCAGTATACGTGAGGGGACTGAAGCTTTCTTT	CASSIREGTEAFF
.	.	TRBV2	TRBJ1-2	TGTGCCAGCAGGGTCAGGGAGAACTATGGCTACACCTTC	CASRVRENYGYTF
.	.	TRBV5-5	TRBJ1-4	TGTGCCAGCAGCTTGGTGGGAAAACTGTTTTTT	CASSLVGKLFF
.	.	TRBV2	TRBJ1-2	TGTGCCAGCTGGGCAGGGATGGGAGAGGGCTACACCTTC	CASWAGMGEGYTF
.	TRBD1	TRBV15	TRBJ2-5	TGTGCCACCAGCAGGCGACAGGGGGAGACCCAGTACTTC	CATSRRQGETQYF
.	TRBD2	TRBV18	TRBJ2-3	TGTGCCAGCTCACCCTTAGCGGGGAGTGCAGATACGCAGTATTTT	CASSPLAGSADTQYF
.	.	TRBV7-9	TRBJ1-5	TGTGCCAGCAGCCGGGATCGACAGCCCCAGCATTTT	CASSRDRQPQHF
once	.	TRBV7-6	TRBJ1-4	TGTGCCAGCAGCCCCGACACTGGGTTTGGAGAAAAACTGTTTTTT	CASSPDTGFGEKLFF
.	.	TRBV5-8	TRBJ1-3	TGTGCCAGCAGCTGGAGTCGTGCAGCCGGAAACACCATATATTTT	CASSWSRAAGNTIYF
once	.	TRBV9	TRBJ1-1	TGTGCCAGCAGCGTAGAGCCGGAGGGGACTGAAGCTTTCTTT	CASSVEPEGTEAFF
.	.	TRBV27	TRBJ2-3	TGTGCCAGCAGTTCCACTCAATTAGGGGCTTCAGATACGCAGTATTTT	CASSSTQLGASDTQYF
.	.	TRBV6-6	TRBJ1-1	TGTGCCAGCAGTTACAGTAGTGGGAGGTGGGCCCCTGAAGCTTTCTTT	CASSYSSGRWAPEAFF
.	.	TRBV6-2/TRBV6-3	TRBJ1-3	TGTGCCAGCAGTTACTTCGAATCGGGGATGAGGTATTTT	CASSYFESGMRYF